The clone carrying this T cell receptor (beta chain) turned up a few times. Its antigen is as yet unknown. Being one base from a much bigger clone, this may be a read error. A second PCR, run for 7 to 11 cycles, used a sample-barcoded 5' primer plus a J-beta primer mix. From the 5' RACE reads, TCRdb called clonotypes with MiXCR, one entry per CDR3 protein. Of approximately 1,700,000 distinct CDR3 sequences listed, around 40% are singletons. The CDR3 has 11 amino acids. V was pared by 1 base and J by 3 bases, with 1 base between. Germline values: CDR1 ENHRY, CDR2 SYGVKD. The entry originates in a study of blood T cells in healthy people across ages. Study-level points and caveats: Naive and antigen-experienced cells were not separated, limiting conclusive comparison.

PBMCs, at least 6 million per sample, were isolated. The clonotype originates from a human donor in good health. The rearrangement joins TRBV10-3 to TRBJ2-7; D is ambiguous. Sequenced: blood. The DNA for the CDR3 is TGTGCCATCAGTGAGTTCTACGAGCAGTACTTC. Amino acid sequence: CAISEFYEQYF.